This T cell receptor (beta chain) was profiled in a study of identical twins. TCRdb itself ran the 5' RACE reads through MiXCR, one entry per CDR3 protein. The data contain around 1.7 million distinct CDR3 sequences, around 33% of them seen just once; the ten biggest clones take up about 0.25%. Germline-derived CDR1 and CDR2 are MDHEN and SYDVKM. Losses at the gene ends were 3 bases for V and 5 bases for J; bases not matched to a gene: 10. The CDR3 runs 16 residues. This chain links TRBV28 with TRBJ2-7; TRBD2 matches 10 bases. Sequences were obtained from cord blood. The clonotype comes from a newborn girl in good health. Written as DNA, the CDR3 is TGTGCCAGCAGTTTGACCCCTAGCGGGAGTAAACACGAGCAGTACTTC. This gives the protein CASSLTPSGSKHEQYF.